This T cell receptor (beta chain) was profiled in a study of blood T cell repertoires in COVID-19. The repertoire was sequenced with immunoSEQ multiplex PCR; TCRdb's copy has only in-frame clones and lacks some. The sample carries just over 650,000 clones, approximately 90% recorded once. J gave up 7 bases and V 7 bases, and 12 bases lay outside the gene matches. The CDR3 extends over 15 amino acids. Germline loops: CDR1 SGHAT, CDR2 FQNNGV. The specimen was peripheral blood. This TCR came from a woman under 30 with acute or convalescent COVID-19. The rearrangement uses TRBV11-2 and TRBJ1-3, with TRBD1 matching over 8 bases. CDR3 sequence (DNA): TGTGCCAGCACCCGAGCTCCGGGACAGGCGAACACCATATATTTT. Amino acids: CASTRAPGQANTIYF.